The TCR beta chain described here comes from a study of OX40 agonist ivuxolimab in advanced cancers. About the research overall: Dose-escalation patients suffered from hepatocellular carcinoma, melanoma, renal cell or head and neck cancer. Study results and caveats: Antigen specificity of clonally expanded peripheral T cells was not established. CD8+ T cells showed, on average, more clonal expansion than CD4+ cells. Dosing at 0.1 to 3.0 mg/kg was accompanied by clonal expansion of CD4+ and CD8+ blood T cells by week 6.

This clone has just a few counts. Antigen specificity is unknown. The protocol was immunoSEQ multiplex PCR, while the TCRdb copy is restricted to in-frame clones and leaves out a portion. Counted here are over 20,000 clones, 65% to 85% occurring once; the ten biggest clones make up around 20%. The sequence came from an adult with an advanced solid tumor such as melanoma, head and neck, liver or kidney cancer. The sequencing used CD4+ or CD8+ T cells sorted from blood, collected in a trial of the OX40 agonist ivuxolimab.

Written as DNA, the CDR3 is TGTGCCAGTAGTATGGGGAATGGGGAGACCCAGTACTTC. Amino acid sequence: CASSMGNGETQYF. The genes are TRBV19 and TRBJ2-5; D is unresolved. Germline-derived CDR1 and CDR2 are LNHDA and SQIVND (reference sequence). Trimming cost V 3 bases and J 5 bases, with 10 bases left between them. This CDR3 contains 13 residues.